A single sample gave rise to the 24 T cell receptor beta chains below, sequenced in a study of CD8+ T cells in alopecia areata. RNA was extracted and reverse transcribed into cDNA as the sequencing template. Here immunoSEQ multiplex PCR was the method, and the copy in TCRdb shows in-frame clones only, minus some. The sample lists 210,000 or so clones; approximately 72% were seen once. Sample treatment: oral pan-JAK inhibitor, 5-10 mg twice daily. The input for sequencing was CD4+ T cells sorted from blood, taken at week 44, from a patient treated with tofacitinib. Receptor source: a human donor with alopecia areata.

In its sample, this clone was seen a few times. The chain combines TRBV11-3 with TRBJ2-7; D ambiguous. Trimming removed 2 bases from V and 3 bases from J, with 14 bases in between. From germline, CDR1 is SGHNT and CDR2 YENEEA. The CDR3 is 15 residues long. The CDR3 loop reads CASSLLSSIIYEQYF. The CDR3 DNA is TGTGCCAGCAGCTTATTGTCTAGTATTATCTACGAGCAGTACTTC.

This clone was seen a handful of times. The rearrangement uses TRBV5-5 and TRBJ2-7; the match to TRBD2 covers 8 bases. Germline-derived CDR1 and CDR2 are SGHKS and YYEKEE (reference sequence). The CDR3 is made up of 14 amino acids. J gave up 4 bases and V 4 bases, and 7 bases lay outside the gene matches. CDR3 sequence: CASSQGLVGYEQYF. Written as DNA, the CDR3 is TGTGCCAGCAGCCAGGGACTAGTGGGGTACGAGCAGTACTTC.

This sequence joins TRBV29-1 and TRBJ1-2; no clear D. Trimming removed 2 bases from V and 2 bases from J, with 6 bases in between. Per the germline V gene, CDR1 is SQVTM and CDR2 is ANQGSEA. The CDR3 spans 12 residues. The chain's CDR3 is CSVESMNYGYTF. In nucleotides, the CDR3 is TGCAGCGTTGAATCCATGAACTATGGCTACACCTTC.

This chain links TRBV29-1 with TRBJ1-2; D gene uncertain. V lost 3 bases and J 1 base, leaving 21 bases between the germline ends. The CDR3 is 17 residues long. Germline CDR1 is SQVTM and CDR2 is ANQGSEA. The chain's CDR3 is CSVESWRNPNVNYGYTF. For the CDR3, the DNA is TGCAGCGTTGAGAGTTGGAGGAATCCTAATGTTAACTATGGCTACACCTTC. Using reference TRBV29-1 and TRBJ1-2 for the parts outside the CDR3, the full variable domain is SAVISQKPSRDICQRGTSLTIQCQVDSQVTMMFWYRQQPGQSLTLIATANQGSEATYESGFVIDKFPISRPNLTFSTLTVSNMSPEDSSIYLCSVESWRNPNVNYGYTFGSGTRLTVV.

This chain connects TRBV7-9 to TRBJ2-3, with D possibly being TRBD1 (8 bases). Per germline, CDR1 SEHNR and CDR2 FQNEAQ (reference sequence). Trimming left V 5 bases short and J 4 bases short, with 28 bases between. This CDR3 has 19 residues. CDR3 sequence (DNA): TGTGCCAGCAGCACTGGACAGGGAGGGATCTATGAAGGATCAGATACGCAGTATTTT. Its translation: CASSTGQGGIYEGSDTQYF. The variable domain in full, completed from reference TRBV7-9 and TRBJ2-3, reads DTGVSQNPRHKITKRGQNVTFRCDPISEHNRLYWYRQTLGQGPEFLTYFQNEAQLEKSRLLSDRFSAERPKGSFSTLEIQRTEQGDSAMYLCASSTGQGGIYEGSDTQYFGPGTRLTVL.

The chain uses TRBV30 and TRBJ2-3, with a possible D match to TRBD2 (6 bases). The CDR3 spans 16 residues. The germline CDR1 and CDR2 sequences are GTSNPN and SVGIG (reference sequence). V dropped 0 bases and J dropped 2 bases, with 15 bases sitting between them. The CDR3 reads CAWSVGTHRDTDTQYF. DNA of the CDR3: TGTGCCTGGAGTGTGGGGACTCACAGAGACACAGATACGCAGTATTTT.

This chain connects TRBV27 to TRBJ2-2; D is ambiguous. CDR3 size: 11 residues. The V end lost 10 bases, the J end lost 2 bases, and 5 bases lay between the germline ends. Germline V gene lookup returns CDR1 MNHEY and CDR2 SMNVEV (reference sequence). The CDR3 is CATANTGELFF. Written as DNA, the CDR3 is TGTGCCACCGCAAACACCGGGGAGCTGTTTTTT.

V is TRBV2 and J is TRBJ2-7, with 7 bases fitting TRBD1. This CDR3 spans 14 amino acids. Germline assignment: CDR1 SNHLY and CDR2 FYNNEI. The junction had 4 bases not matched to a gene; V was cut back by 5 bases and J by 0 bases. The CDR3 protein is CASSKGQSSYEQYF. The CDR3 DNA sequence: TGTGCCAGCAGTAAGGGACAGAGCTCCTACGAGCAGTACTTC. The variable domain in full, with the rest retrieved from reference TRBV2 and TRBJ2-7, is EPEVTQTPSHQVTQMGQEVILRCVPISNHLYFYWYRQILGQKVEFLVSFYNNEISEKSEIFDDQFSVERPDGSNFTLKIRSTKLEDSAMYFCASSKGQSSYEQYFGPGTRLTVT.

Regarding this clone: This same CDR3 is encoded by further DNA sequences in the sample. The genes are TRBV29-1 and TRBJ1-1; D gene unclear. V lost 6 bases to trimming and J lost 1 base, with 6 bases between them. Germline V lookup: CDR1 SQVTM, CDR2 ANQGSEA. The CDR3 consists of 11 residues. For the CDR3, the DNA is TGCAGCGTGGCCCCGAACACTGAAGCTTTCTTT. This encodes CSVAPNTEAFF.

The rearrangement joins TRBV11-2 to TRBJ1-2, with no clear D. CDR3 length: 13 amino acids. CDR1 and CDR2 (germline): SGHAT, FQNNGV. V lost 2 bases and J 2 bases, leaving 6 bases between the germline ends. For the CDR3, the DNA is TGTGCCAGCAGCTTAAACAAGAACTATGGCTACACCTTC. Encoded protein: CASSLNKNYGYTF.

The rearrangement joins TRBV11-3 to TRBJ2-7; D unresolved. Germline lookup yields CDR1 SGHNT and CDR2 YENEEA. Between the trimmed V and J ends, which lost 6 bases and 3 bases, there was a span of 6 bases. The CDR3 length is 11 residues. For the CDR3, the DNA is TGTGCCAGCAGTACGCTCTACGAGCAGTACTTC. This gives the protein CASSTLYEQYF.

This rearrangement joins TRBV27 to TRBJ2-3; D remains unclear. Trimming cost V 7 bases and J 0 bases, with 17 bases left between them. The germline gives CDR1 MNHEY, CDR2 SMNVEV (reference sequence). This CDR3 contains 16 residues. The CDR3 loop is CASTPGSRVSTDTQYF. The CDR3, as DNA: TGTGCCAGCACCCCAGGATCCCGGGTTAGCACAGATACGCAGTATTTT.

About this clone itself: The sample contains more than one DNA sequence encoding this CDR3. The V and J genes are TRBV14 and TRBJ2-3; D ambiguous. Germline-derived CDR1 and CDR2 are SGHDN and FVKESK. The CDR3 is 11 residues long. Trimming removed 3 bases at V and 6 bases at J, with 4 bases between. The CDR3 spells CASSHGDTQYF. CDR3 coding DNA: TGTGCCAGCAGCCATGGGGATACGCAGTATTTT.

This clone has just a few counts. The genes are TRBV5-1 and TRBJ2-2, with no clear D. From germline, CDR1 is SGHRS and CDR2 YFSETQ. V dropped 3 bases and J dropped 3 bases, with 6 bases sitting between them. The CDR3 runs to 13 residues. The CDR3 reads CASSWQDTGELFF. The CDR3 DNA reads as TGCGCCAGCAGCTGGCAGGACACCGGGGAGCTGTTTTTT.

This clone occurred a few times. The CDR3 reads CASSLLAGRTEAFF. DNA for the CDR3: TGTGCCAGCAGCTTACTGGCAGGGAGGACTGAAGCTTTCTTT. The chain couples TRBV7-2 to TRBJ1-1; TRBD1 is a possible D gene (5 bases). CDR1 SGHTA and CDR2 FQGNSA come from the germline V gene. V gave up 2 bases and J gave up 5 bases, with 12 bases separating them. CDR3 length: 14 residues.

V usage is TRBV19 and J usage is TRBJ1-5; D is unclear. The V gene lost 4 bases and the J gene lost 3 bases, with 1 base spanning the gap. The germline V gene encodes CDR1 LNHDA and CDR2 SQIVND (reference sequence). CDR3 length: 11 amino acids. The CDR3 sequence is CASSTNQPQHF. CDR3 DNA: TGTGCCAGTAGTACCAATCAGCCCCAGCATTTT.

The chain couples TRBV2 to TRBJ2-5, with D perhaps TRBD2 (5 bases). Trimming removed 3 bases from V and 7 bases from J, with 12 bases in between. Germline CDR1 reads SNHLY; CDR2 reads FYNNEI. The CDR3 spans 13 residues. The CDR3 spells CASSDWAGGTQYF. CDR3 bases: TGTGCCAGCAGTGATTGGGCAGGAGGGACCCAGTACTTC.

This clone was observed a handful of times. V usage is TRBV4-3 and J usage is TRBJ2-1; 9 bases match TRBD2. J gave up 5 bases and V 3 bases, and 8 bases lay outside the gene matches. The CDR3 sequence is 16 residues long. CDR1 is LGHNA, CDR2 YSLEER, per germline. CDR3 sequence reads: CASSQVALAGNNEQFF. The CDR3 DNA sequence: TGCGCCAGCAGCCAGGTTGCGCTAGCGGGGAACAATGAGCAGTTCTTC.

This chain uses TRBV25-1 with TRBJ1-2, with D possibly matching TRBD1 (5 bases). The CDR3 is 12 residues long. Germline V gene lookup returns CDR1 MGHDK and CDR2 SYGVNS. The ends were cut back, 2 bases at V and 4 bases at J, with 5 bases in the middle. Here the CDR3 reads CASSEQGYGYTF. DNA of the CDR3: TGTGCCAGCAGTGAACAGGGCTATGGCTACACCTTC.

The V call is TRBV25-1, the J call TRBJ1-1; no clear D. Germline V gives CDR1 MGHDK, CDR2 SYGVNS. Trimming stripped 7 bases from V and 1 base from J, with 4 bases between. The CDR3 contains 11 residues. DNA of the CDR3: TGTGCCAGCACGGGGAACACTGAAGCTTTCTTT. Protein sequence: CASTGNTEAFF.

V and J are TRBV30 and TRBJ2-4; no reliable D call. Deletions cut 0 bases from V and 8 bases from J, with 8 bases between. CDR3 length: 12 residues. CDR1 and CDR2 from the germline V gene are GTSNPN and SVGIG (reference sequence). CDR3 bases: TGTGCCTGGAGTGTACAGCACGACATTCAGTACTTC. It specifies CAWSVQHDIQYF.

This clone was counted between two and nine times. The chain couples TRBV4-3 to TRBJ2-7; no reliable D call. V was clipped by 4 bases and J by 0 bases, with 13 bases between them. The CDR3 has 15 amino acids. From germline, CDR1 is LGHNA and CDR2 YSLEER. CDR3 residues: CASSRSLTGSYEQYF. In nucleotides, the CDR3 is TGCGCCAGCAGCCGGTCGCTGACTGGCTCCTACGAGCAGTACTTC.

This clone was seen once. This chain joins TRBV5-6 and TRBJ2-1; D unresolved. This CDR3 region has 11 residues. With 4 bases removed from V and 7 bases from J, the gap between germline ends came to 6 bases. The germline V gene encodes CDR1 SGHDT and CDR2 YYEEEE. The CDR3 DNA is TGTGCCAGCAGCATAACTAATGAGCAGTTCTTC. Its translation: CASSITNEQFF.

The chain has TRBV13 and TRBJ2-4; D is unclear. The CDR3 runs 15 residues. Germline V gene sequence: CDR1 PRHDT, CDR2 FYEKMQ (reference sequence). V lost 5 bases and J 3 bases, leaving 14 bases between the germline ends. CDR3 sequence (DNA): TGTGCCAGCAGCCTCGCAAGGGTGGGCAAAAACATTCAGTACTTC. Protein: CASSLARVGKNIQYF. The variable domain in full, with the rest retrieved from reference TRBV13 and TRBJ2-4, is AAGVIQSPRHLIKEKRETATLKCYPIPRHDTVYWYQQGPGQDPQFLISFYEKMQSDKGSIPDRFSAQQFSDYHSELNMSSLELGDSALYFCASSLARVGKNIQYFGAGTRLSVL.